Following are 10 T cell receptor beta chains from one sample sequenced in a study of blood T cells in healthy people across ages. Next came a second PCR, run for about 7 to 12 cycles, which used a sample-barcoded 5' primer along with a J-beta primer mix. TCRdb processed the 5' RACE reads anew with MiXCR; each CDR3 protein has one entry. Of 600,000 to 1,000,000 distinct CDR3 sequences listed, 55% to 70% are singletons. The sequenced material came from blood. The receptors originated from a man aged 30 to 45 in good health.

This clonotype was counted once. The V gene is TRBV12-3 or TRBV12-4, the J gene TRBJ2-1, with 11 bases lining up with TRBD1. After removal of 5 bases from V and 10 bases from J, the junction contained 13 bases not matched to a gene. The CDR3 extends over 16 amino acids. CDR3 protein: CASSPGTGGSKVEQFF. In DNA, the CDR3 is TGTGCCAGCAGTCCAGGGACAGGGGGAAGTAAGGTCGAGCAGTTCTTC.

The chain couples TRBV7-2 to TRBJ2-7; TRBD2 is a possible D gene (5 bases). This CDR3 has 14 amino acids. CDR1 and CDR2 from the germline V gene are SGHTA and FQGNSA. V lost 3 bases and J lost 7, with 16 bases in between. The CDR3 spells CASSFLGAGGEQYF. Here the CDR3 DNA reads TGTGCCAGCAGCTTTTTAGGCGCAGGCGGGGAGCAGTACTTC.

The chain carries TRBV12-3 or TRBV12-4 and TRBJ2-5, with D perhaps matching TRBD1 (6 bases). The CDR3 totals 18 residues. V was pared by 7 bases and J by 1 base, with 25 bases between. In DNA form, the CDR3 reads TGTGCCAGCATTCCCCGGGTCATGGGACATCCCGGCCAAGAGACCCAGTACTTC. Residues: CASIPRVMGHPGQETQYF.

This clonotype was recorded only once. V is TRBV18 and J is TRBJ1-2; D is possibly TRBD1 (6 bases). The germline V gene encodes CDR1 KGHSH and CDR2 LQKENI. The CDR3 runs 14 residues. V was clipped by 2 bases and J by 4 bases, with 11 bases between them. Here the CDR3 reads CASSPSDSSYGYTF. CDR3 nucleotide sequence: TGTGCCAGCTCACCATCGGACAGCAGCTATGGCTACACCTTC.

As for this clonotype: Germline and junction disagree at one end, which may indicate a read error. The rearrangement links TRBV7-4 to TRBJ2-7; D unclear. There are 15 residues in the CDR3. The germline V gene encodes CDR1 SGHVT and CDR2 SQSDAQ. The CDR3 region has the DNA TGCGCCAGCAGCTTAGGAGTCGCGAGCTCCTACGAGCAGTACTTC. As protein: CASSLGVASSYEQYF.

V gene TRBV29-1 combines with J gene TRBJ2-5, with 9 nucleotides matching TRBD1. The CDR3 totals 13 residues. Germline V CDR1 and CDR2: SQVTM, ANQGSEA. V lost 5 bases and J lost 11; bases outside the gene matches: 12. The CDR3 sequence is CSVPGQGGHEQYF. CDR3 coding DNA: TGCAGCGTTCCGGGACAGGGTGGGCATGAGCAGTACTTC.

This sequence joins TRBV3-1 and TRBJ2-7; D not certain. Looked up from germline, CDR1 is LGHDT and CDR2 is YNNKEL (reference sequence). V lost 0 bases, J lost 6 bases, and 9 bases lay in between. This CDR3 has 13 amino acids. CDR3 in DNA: TGTGCCAGCAGCCAAGATGTAACAGCCGAGCAGTACTTC. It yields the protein CASSQDVTAEQYF.

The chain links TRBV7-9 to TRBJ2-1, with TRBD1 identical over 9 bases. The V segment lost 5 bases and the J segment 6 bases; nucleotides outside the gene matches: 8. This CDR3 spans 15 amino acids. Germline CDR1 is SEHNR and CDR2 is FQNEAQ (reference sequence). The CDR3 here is CASSPKGQGGNEQFF. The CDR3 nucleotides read TGTGCCAGCAGCCCTAAGGGACAGGGTGGCAATGAGCAGTTCTTC.

CDR3 sequence (DNA): TGCAGTGCTAGAGATATTTGGACACAGGAGATGGATGAGCAGTTCTTC. The encoded protein is CSARDIWTQEMDEQFF. The rearrangement joins TRBV20-1 to TRBJ2-1; D perhaps matches TRBD1 (5 bases). V lost 0 bases and J lost 8, with 20 bases in between. The CDR3 totals 16 residues. Germline V CDR1 and CDR2: DFQATT, SNEGSKA (reference sequence).

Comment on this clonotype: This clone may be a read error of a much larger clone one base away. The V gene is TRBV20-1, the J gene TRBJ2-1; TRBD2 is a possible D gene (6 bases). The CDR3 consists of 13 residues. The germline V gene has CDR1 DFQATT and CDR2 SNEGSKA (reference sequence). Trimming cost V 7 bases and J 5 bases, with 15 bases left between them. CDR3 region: CSVSRLVDNEQFF. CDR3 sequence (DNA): TGCAGTGTTAGCCGACTAGTGGACAATGAGCAGTTCTTC.